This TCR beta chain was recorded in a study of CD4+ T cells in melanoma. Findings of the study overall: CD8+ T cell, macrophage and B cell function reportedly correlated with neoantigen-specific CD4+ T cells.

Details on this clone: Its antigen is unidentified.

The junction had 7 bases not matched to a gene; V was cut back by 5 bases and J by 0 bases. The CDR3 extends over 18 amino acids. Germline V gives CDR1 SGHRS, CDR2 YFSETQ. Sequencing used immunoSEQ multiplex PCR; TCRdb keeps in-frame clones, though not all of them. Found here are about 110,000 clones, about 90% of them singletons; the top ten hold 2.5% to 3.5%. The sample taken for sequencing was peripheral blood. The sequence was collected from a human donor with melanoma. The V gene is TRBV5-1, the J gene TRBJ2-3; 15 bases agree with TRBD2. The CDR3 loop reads CASSFGTSGGSSTDTQYF. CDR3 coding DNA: TGCGCCAGCAGTTTCGGGACTAGCGGGGGGTCTAGCACAGATACGCAGTATTTT. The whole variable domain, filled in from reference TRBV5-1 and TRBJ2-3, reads KAGVTQTPRYLIKTRGQQVTLSCSPISGHRSVSWYQQTPGQGLQFLFEYFSETQRNKGNFPGRFSGRQFSNSRSEMNVSTLELGDSALYLCASSFGTSGGSSTDTQYFGPGTRLTVL.